The rows below give T cell receptor beta chains drawn from one sample of a study of blood T cell repertoires in COVID-19. Profiled with immunoSEQ multiplex PCR; TCRdb holds only in-frame clones, not every one. The table includes around 67,000 clones, about 81% detected once. Specimen: peripheral blood. Receptor source: a human donor in a cohort sampled during active COVID-19. Each CDR3 is given with its conserved first and last residue. Fields, in order: D gene, V gene, clone size, J gene, CDR3 protein, CDR3 DNA. A D gene is named only where the DNA matches it firmly. Clone size is stated in some rows and not others, as once, few, many or a class when expanded.

d_gene: TRBD1
v_gene: TRBV28
abundance: .
j_gene: TRBJ2-7
CDR3aa: CASSQDRGRRYEQYF
CDR3nt: TGTGCCAGCAGTCAGGACAGGGGCCGACGGTACGAGCAGTACTTC

d_gene: TRBD2
v_gene: TRBV7-9
abundance: .
j_gene: TRBJ2-7
CDR3aa: CASSRGLGLADYEQYF
CDR3nt: TGTGCCAGCAGCAGAGGCCTGGGACTAGCGGACTACGAGCAGTACTTC

d_gene: .
v_gene: TRBV12-3/TRBV12-4
abundance: .
j_gene: TRBJ2-1
CDR3aa: CASSPTLYNEQFF
CDR3nt: TGTGCCAGCAGTCCCACTCTCTACAATGAGCAGTTCTTC

d_gene: TRBD2
v_gene: TRBV2
abundance: .
j_gene: TRBJ2-1
CDR3aa: CASSPSGRVYEQFF
CDR3nt: TGTGCCAGCAGTCCGAGCGGGAGAGTGTATGAGCAGTTCTTC

d_gene: .
v_gene: TRBV7-8
abundance: .
j_gene: TRBJ2-1
CDR3aa: CASSLGLQNEQFF
CDR3nt: TGTGCCAGCAGCTTGGGACTTCAGAATGAGCAGTTCTTC

d_gene: .
v_gene: TRBV4-3
abundance: .
j_gene: TRBJ2-3
CDR3aa: CASSQDTGASTDTQYF
CDR3nt: TGCGCCAGCAGCCAAGATACCGGAGCTAGCACAGATACGCAGTATTTT

d_gene: .
v_gene: TRBV2
abundance: once
j_gene: TRBJ2-1
CDR3aa: CASSEALPGEFF
CDR3nt: TGTGCCAGCAGTGAAGCGCTTCCCGGGGAGTTCTTC

d_gene: .
v_gene: TRBV7-8
abundance: .
j_gene: TRBJ2-1
CDR3aa: CASSLFPLSVDEQFF
CDR3nt: TGTGCCAGCAGCTTATTTCCACTTTCGGTCGATGAGCAGTTCTTC

d_gene: .
v_gene: TRBV28
abundance: .
j_gene: TRBJ2-7
CDR3aa: CASSPIDGGLIPLYEQYF
CDR3nt: TGTGCCAGCAGTCCAATAGATGGGGGCCTTATACCTCTCTACGAGCAGTACTTC

d_gene: .
v_gene: TRBV7-3
abundance: .
j_gene: TRBJ2-1
CDR3aa: CASSLKAISPTSSYNEQFF
CDR3nt: TGTGCCAGCAGCTTAAAGGCCATTAGCCCAACGAGCTCCTACAATGAGCAGTTCTTC

d_gene: TRBD1
v_gene: TRBV27
abundance: few
j_gene: TRBJ2-5
CDR3aa: CASSFSGDRGETQYF
CDR3nt: TGTGCCAGCAGTTTTTCCGGGGACAGGGGAGAGACCCAGTACTTC

d_gene: .
v_gene: TRBV6-1
abundance: .
j_gene: TRBJ2-3
CDR3aa: CASREAVYTDTQYF
CDR3nt: TGTGCCAGCAGGGAAGCGGTCTACACAGATACGCAGTATTTT

d_gene: .
v_gene: TRBV28
abundance: .
j_gene: TRBJ2-1
CDR3aa: CASGQVGGSNEQFF
CDR3nt: TGTGCCAGCGGGCAGGTGGGAGGTTCCAATGAGCAGTTCTTC

d_gene: TRBD2
v_gene: TRBV4-1
abundance: .
j_gene: TRBJ2-3
CDR3aa: CASSPVAGVVTDTQYF
CDR3nt: TGCGCCAGCAGCCCCGTAGCGGGAGTTGTGACAGATACGCAGTATTTT

d_gene: TRBD1
v_gene: TRBV4-2
abundance: .
j_gene: TRBJ2-5
CDR3aa: CASSRQGLSDQETQYF
CDR3nt: TGTGCCAGCAGCCGACAGGGCCTTTCAGACCAAGAGACCCAGTACTTC

d_gene: TRBD1
v_gene: TRBV6-5
abundance: .
j_gene: TRBJ1-2
CDR3aa: CASSWTGGYGYTF
CDR3nt: TGTGCCAGCAGTTGGACAGGGGGCTATGGCTACACCTTC

d_gene: .
v_gene: TRBV19
abundance: .
j_gene: TRBJ2-5
CDR3aa: CASSSPGATQYF
CDR3nt: TGTGCCAGTAGTAGCCCAGGGGCGACCCAGTACTTC

d_gene: .
v_gene: TRBV19
abundance: few
j_gene: TRBJ1-1
CDR3aa: CASSIDAGPTLEAFF
CDR3nt: TGTGCCAGTAGTATCGATGCAGGGCCAACCCTTGAAGCTTTCTTT

d_gene: TRBD2
v_gene: TRBV2
abundance: .
j_gene: TRBJ2-3
CDR3aa: CASSREAGVADTQYF
CDR3nt: TGTGCCAGCAGTCGGGAAGCGGGAGTCGCAGATACGCAGTATTTT

d_gene: .
v_gene: TRBV27
abundance: .
j_gene: TRBJ2-1
CDR3aa: CASSQAGPNEQFF
CDR3nt: TGTGCCAGCAGCCAGGCAGGGCCCAATGAGCAGTTCTTC

d_gene: .
v_gene: TRBV7-6
abundance: .
j_gene: TRBJ2-2
CDR3aa: CASSQSPGGELFF
CDR3nt: TGTGCCAGCAGCCAGAGTCCGGGAGGGGAGCTGTTTTTT

d_gene: .
v_gene: TRBV5-1
abundance: .
j_gene: TRBJ2-1
CDR3aa: CASSLNIGVYEQFF
CDR3nt: TGCGCCAGCAGCTTGAATATAGGGGTGTATGAGCAGTTCTTC

d_gene: .
v_gene: TRBV10-3
abundance: .
j_gene: TRBJ2-7
CDR3aa: CAISDLVGYGGEQYF
CDR3nt: TGTGCCATCAGTGACCTAGTGGGGTATGGAGGCGAGCAGTACTTC

d_gene: .
v_gene: TRBV5-6
abundance: .
j_gene: TRBJ2-7
CDR3aa: CASSRVILDGSYEQYF
CDR3nt: TGTGCCAGCAGCCGGGTCATTCTTGACGGCTCCTACGAGCAGTACTTC

d_gene: .
v_gene: TRBV4-2
abundance: .
j_gene: TRBJ2-5
CDR3aa: CASSPQGLTIQETQYF
CDR3nt: TGTGCCAGCAGCCCCCAGGGACTTACCATTCAAGAGACCCAGTACTTC

d_gene: .
v_gene: TRBV24-1
abundance: .
j_gene: TRBJ2-3
CDR3aa: CATSDSRDSTDTQYF
CDR3nt: TGTGCCACCAGTGATAGCAGGGACTCCACGGATACGCAGTATTTT

d_gene: .
v_gene: TRBV24-1
abundance: .
j_gene: TRBJ2-3
CDR3aa: CATRSSEAGRDTQYF
CDR3nt: TGTGCCACCAGGAGCTCGGAGGCGGGTAGGGATACGCAGTATTTT

d_gene: TRBD2
v_gene: TRBV4-1
abundance: once
j_gene: TRBJ2-3
CDR3aa: CASSPGLAGGPRADTQYF
CDR3nt: TGCGCCAGCAGTCCGGGACTAGCGGGAGGGCCGCGGGCAGATACGCAGTATTTT

d_gene: .
v_gene: TRBV28
abundance: .
j_gene: TRBJ1-6
CDR3aa: CASSKFSPLHF
CDR3nt: TGTGCCAGCAGCAAATTTTCACCCCTCCACTTT

d_gene: .
v_gene: TRBV6-2/TRBV6-3
abundance: .
j_gene: TRBJ2-1
CDR3aa: CASSDEGGEPTYNEQFF
CDR3nt: TGTGCCAGCAGTGATGAAGGGGGGGAGCCCACCTACAATGAGCAGTTCTTC

d_gene: .
v_gene: TRBV7-2
abundance: .
j_gene: TRBJ2-2
CDR3aa: CASSLSGTNTGELFF
CDR3nt: TGTGCCAGCAGCTTATCCGGGACGAACACCGGGGAGCTGTTTTTT

d_gene: .
v_gene: TRBV27
abundance: .
j_gene: TRBJ2-2
CDR3aa: CASRGGDTRTGELFF
CDR3nt: TGTGCCAGCAGGGGGGGGGACACTCGCACCGGGGAGCTGTTTTTT

d_gene: TRBD2
v_gene: TRBV3-1/TRBV3-2
abundance: .
j_gene: TRBJ2-1
CDR3aa: CASSQDFGGLAGVGSGNEQFF
CDR3nt: TGTGCCAGCAGCCAAGATTTTGGTGGACTAGCGGGAGTAGGATCGGGTAATGAGCAGTTCTTC

d_gene: TRBD2
v_gene: TRBV5-1
abundance: .
j_gene: TRBJ2-3
CDR3aa: CASSLALAGPPTDTQYF
CDR3nt: TGCGCCAGCAGCTTGGCCCTAGCGGGCCCCCCCACAGATACGCAGTATTTT

d_gene: .
v_gene: TRBV30
abundance: .
j_gene: TRBJ2-6
CDR3aa: CAWSLDSGANVLTF
CDR3nt: TGTGCCTGGAGCCTCGACAGCGGGGCCAACGTCCTGACTTTC

d_gene: .
v_gene: TRBV28
abundance: .
j_gene: TRBJ2-6
CDR3aa: CASSTPRTAGANVLTF
CDR3nt: TGTGCCAGCAGTACCCCCCGGACAGCTGGGGCCAACGTCCTGACTTTC

d_gene: .
v_gene: TRBV15
abundance: .
j_gene: TRBJ1-5
CDR3aa: CATSRDRVEHQPQHF
CDR3nt: TGTGCCACCAGCAGAGATCGGGTGGAGCATCAGCCCCAGCATTTT

d_gene: .
v_gene: TRBV6-6
abundance: .
j_gene: TRBJ2-7
CDR3aa: CANPRYIPYEQYF
CDR3nt: TGTGCCAACCCGAGATATATTCCCTACGAGCAGTACTTC

d_gene: TRBD1
v_gene: TRBV28
abundance: .
j_gene: TRBJ1-5
CDR3aa: CASSSGTGSAYSNQPQHF
CDR3nt: TGTGCCAGCAGTTCTGGGACAGGGTCGGCATATAGCAATCAGCCCCAGCATTTT

d_gene: .
v_gene: TRBV11-2
abundance: few
j_gene: TRBJ2-3
CDR3aa: CASSPSKRVDTQYF
CDR3nt: TGTGCCAGCAGCCCCTCAAAAAGAGTAGATACGCAGTATTTT

d_gene: TRBD1
v_gene: TRBV9
abundance: .
j_gene: TRBJ2-6
CDR3aa: CASSPRTGDYSGANVLTF
CDR3nt: TGTGCCAGCAGCCCCCGGACAGGGGATTACTCTGGGGCCAACGTCCTGACTTTC

d_gene: TRBD1
v_gene: TRBV6-5
abundance: .
j_gene: TRBJ1-2
CDR3aa: CASSYSRGPNYGYTF
CDR3nt: TGTGCCAGCAGTTACTCAAGGGGGCCCAACTATGGCTACACCTTC

d_gene: TRBD1
v_gene: TRBV18
abundance: .
j_gene: TRBJ2-5
CDR3aa: CASSRHTGVGETQYF
CDR3nt: TGTGCCAGCTCACGACATACAGGGGTCGGGGAGACCCAGTACTTC

d_gene: TRBD2
v_gene: TRBV11-2
abundance: .
j_gene: TRBJ2-3
CDR3aa: CASSPPPGREGTDTQYF
CDR3nt: TGTGCCAGCAGCCCGCCCCCAGGGCGGGAGGGCACAGATACGCAGTATTTT

d_gene: .
v_gene: TRBV7-2
abundance: .
j_gene: TRBJ2-2
CDR3aa: CASSAEGFRGTGELFF
CDR3nt: TGTGCCAGCAGCGCTGAGGGCTTTCGGGGAACCGGGGAGCTGTTTTTT